This T cell receptor (beta chain) came from a study of OX40 agonist ivuxolimab in advanced cancers. Study details: Patients were under 90% male with ages roughly 20 to 85, mean approximately 58. The study, taken as a whole, reports: Determination of antigen specificity was not performed for the expanded peripheral T cells.

Produced via immunoSEQ multiplex PCR; TCRdb's table is partial and in-frame only. The table records 60,000 to 95,000 clones, under 95% of them present only once. Germline V gene data show CDR1 as SNHLY and CDR2 as FYNNEI. This CDR3 contains 16 residues. Trimming cost V 5 bases and J 9 bases; bases outside gene matches: 13. For this clone: Its antigen is still unknown.

The sequence was collected from an adult with an advanced solid tumor such as melanoma, head and neck, liver or kidney cancer. This rearrangement joins TRBV2 to TRBJ2-1, with 10 positions matching TRBD2. Sequenced here: CD4+ or CD8+ T cells sorted from blood, sampled in a trial of the OX40 agonist ivuxolimab. The CDR3 region has the DNA TGTGCCAGCAGTCCTGGGAGCGGGGGGGCAGGTAGTGAGCAGTTCTTC. It yields the protein CASSPGSGGAGSEQFF. Variable domain in full (rest from reference TRBV2 and TRBJ2-1): EPEVTQTPSHQVTQMGQEVILRCVPISNHLYFYWYRQILGQKVEFLVSFYNNEISEKSEIFDDQFSVERPDGSNFTLKIRSTKLEDSAMYFCASSPGSGGAGSEQFFGPGTRLTVL.